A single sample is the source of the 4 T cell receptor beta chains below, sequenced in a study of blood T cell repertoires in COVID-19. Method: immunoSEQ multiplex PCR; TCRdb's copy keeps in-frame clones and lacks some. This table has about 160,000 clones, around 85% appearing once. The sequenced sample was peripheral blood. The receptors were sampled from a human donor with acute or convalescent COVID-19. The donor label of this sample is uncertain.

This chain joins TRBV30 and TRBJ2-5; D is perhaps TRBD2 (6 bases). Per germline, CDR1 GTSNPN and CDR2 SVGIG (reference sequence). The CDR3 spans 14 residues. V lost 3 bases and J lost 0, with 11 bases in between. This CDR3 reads CAWSPGGNQETQYF. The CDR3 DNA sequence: TGTGCCTGGAGCCCGGGCGGGAACCAAGAGACCCAGTACTTC.

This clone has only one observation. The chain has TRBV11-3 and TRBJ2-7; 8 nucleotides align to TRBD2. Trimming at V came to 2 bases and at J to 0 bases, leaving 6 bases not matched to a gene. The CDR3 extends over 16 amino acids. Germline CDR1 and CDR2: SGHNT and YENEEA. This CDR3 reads CASSLRGGGSSYEQYF. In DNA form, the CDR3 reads TGTGCCAGCAGCTTACGTGGCGGGGGGAGCTCCTACGAGCAGTACTTC. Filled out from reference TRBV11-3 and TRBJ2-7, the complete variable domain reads EAGVVQSPRYKIIEKKQPVAFWCNPISGHNTLYWYLQNLGQGPELLIRYENEEAVDDSQLPKDRFSAERLKGVDSTLKIQPAELGDSAVYLCASSLRGGGSSYEQYFGPGTRLTVT.

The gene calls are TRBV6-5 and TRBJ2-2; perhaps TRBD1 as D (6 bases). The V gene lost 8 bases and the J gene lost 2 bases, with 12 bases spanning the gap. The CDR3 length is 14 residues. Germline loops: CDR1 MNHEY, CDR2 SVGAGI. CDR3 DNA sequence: TGTGCCAGCGGTTGGACAGCCAACACCGGGGAGCTGTTTTTT. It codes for CASGWTANTGELFF.

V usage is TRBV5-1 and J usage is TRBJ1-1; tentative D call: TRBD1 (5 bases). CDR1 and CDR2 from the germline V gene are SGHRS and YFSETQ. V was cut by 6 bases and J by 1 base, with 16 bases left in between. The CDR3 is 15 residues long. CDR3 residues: CASTTPGQPNTEAFF. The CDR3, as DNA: TGCGCCAGCACCACTCCAGGACAACCGAACACTGAAGCTTTCTTT.